What follows are 30 T cell receptor beta chains derived from one specimen sequenced in a study of OX40 agonist ivuxolimab in advanced cancers. Sequencing used immunoSEQ multiplex PCR; TCRdb keeps in-frame clones, though not all of them. Of around 42,000 clones listed, more than 70% are singletons. The material was CD4+ or CD8+ T cells sorted from blood, obtained in a trial of the OX40 agonist ivuxolimab. The source is an adult with an advanced solid tumor such as melanoma, head and neck, liver or kidney cancer.

V and J are TRBV2 and TRBJ2-2; D call uncertain. Germline CDR1 SNHLY, CDR2 FYNNEI. With 0 bases removed from V and 1 base from J, the gap between germline ends came to 9 bases. The CDR3 is 16 amino acids. As DNA, the CDR3 is TGTGCCAGCAGTGAAGCTCGGCAAATGAACACCGGGGAGCTGTTTTTT. Protein sequence: CASSEARQMNTGELFF.

This clone was counted a single time. The chain couples TRBV29-1 to TRBJ2-1, with D unresolved. V dropped 0 bases and J dropped 0 bases, with 9 bases sitting between them. The CDR3 length is 15 residues. Looked up from germline, CDR1 is SQVTM and CDR2 is ANQGSEA. CDR3 sequence (DNA): TGCAGCGTTGAAGATCGCGGCGACTCCTACAATGAGCAGTTCTTC. This gives the protein CSVEDRGDSYNEQFF.

V usage is TRBV5-8 and J usage is TRBJ2-2; 7 nucleotides align to TRBD1. CDR3 length: 15 residues. The V and J ends lost 4 bases and 4 bases, in that order; junction bases with no gene match: 7. Germline V gene lookup returns CDR1 SGHTS and CDR2 YDEGEE. The CDR3 sequence is CASSADAGGTGELFF. CDR3 DNA sequence: TGTGCCAGCAGCGCTGACGCAGGGGGCACCGGGGAGCTGTTTTTT.

V usage is TRBV7-9 and J usage is TRBJ1-5; perhaps TRBD1 as D (6 bases). CDR1 and CDR2 from the germline V gene are SEHNR and FQNEAQ (reference sequence). The CDR3 consists of 17 residues. Trimming stripped 3 bases from V and 0 bases from J, with 15 bases between. The CDR3 here is CASSLGHREVSNQPQHF. The CDR3 bases are TGTGCCAGCAGCTTGGGTCACAGGGAGGTTAGCAATCAGCCCCAGCATTTT.

The chain combines TRBV15 with TRBJ2-5; 7 bases are shared with TRBD2. Germline lookup yields CDR1 LNHNV and CDR2 YYDKDF (reference sequence). The CDR3 length is 16 residues. After removal of 5 bases from V and 4 bases from J, the junction contained 13 bases not matched to a gene. The CDR3 DNA reads as TGTGCCACCAGCGGGATCAAGGGAGGGCCGGGAGAGACCCAGTACTTC. Translated, it gives CATSGIKGGPGETQYF.

The V and J genes are TRBV7-9 and TRBJ2-1; TRBD2 aligns across 7 bases. The CDR3 length is 17 residues. With 6 bases clipped from V and 2 bases from J, the junction kept 13 bases outside the gene matches. Germline V gene data show CDR1 as SEHNR and CDR2 as FQNEAQ (reference sequence). CDR3: CASSPRGAGVAYNEQFF. CDR3 sequence (DNA): TGTGCCAGCAGTCCCAGAGGGGCGGGAGTGGCCTACAATGAGCAGTTCTTC.

V is TRBV6-4 and J is TRBJ2-1; D is possibly TRBD1 (6 bases). The germline CDR1 and CDR2 sequences are MRHNA and SNTAGT. V lost 2 bases and J lost 5, with 7 bases in between. This CDR3 is built from 13 residues. The CDR3 nucleotides read TGTGCCAGCAGTGACCGGGACAACAATGAGCAGTTCTTC. It codes for CASSDRDNNEQFF.

As for this clone: Other nucleotide sequences from this sample produce the same CDR3. This rearrangement joins TRBV7-9 to TRBJ2-2, with unresolved D. Germline V lookup: CDR1 SEHNR, CDR2 FQNEAQ (reference sequence). Between the trimmed V and J ends, which lost 1 base and 3 bases, there was a span of 0 bases. This CDR3 has 12 amino acids. The CDR3 coding sequence is TGTGCCAGCAGCTTAGACACCGGGGAGCTGTTTTTT. It translates to CASSLDTGELFF. Full variable domain (missing parts from reference TRBV7-9 and TRBJ2-2): DTGVSQNPRHKITKRGQNVTFRCDPISEHNRLYWYRQTLGQGPEFLTYFQNEAQLEKSRLLSDRFSAERPKGSFSTLEIQRTEQGDSAMYLCASSLDTGELFFGEGSRLTVL.

The chain recombines TRBV27 with TRBJ1-2; D ambiguous. From germline, CDR1 is MNHEY and CDR2 SMNVEV (reference sequence). V was cut by 5 bases and J by 8 bases, with 21 bases left in between. The CDR3 runs 15 residues. Here the CDR3 DNA reads TGTGCCAGCAGTCCGATCGGCGGTCTCCAGCGCGGCTACACCTTC. Protein product: CASSPIGGLQRGYTF.

A few counts support this clone. The same CDR3 is also encoded by other DNA sequences in this sample. This rearrangement joins TRBV30 to TRBJ1-4; 10 nucleotides agree with TRBD1. Germline trimming cut 2 bases from V and 8 bases from J; bases unmatched to any gene: 2. In germline, CDR1 is GTSNPN, CDR2 SVGIG (reference sequence). The CDR3 has 13 residues. CDR3 sequence reads: CAWSWTGGEKLFF. In DNA, the CDR3 is TGTGCCTGGAGTTGGACAGGGGGAGAAAAACTGTTTTTT.

The chain uses TRBV14 and TRBJ1-1; D gene ambiguous. The V and J ends lost 0 bases and 3 bases respectively, with 11 bases between them. In germline, CDR1 is SGHDN, CDR2 FVKESK. The CDR3 covers 15 residues. The CDR3 loop is CASSQDLVVYTEAFF. As DNA, the CDR3 is TGTGCCAGCAGCCAAGATCTTGTGGTATACACTGAAGCTTTCTTT.

This clone is a singleton in its sample. This rearrangement joins TRBV7-2 to TRBJ2-7, with TRBD2 identical over 8 bases. CDR1 SGHTA and CDR2 FQGNSA come from the germline V gene. The CDR3 runs to 14 residues. Unmatched junction bases numbered 4, after V lost 4 bases and J lost 2 bases. The CDR3 reads CASSYPGLAYEQYF. CDR3 DNA: TGTGCCAGCAGCTATCCGGGACTAGCCTACGAGCAGTACTTC.

This clone occurred a few times. The gene calls are TRBV6-4 and TRBJ2-3; tentatively, D is TRBD2 (6 bases). Trimming left V 3 bases short and J 5 bases short, with 15 bases between. The CDR3 spans 15 residues. Germline assignment: CDR1 MRHNA and CDR2 SNTAGT. The CDR3 nucleotides are TGTGCCAGCAGTGAAGGCGGGAACGGGTTAGATACGCAGTATTTT. Residues: CASSEGGNGLDTQYF.

This clone rates as medium-sized. The chain carries TRBV30 and TRBJ2-1, with D possibly TRBD2 on 6 matching bases. Germline CDR1 GTSNPN, CDR2 SVGIG (reference sequence). The CDR3 spans 13 residues. The germline V and J ends were trimmed by 4 bases and 10 bases, with 17 bases remaining between them. The CDR3 DNA follows: TGTGCCTGGACCCTGACTAGTCCCAGAGAGCAGTTCTTC. Its translation: CAWTLTSPREQFF.

The J gene is TRBJ2-5, the V gene TRBV7-2, with 9 bases fitting TRBD2. The CDR3 sequence is 16 residues long. J was trimmed by 7 bases and V by 1 base; bases with no gene match: 10. Germline values: CDR1 SGHTA, CDR2 FQGNSA. The CDR3 coding sequence is TGTGCCAGCAGCTTAGGATTAGCGGGAGTTTTTGGGACCCAGTACTTC. It specifies CASSLGLAGVFGTQYF.

This chain uses TRBV10-1 with TRBJ2-1; possibly TRBD1 for D (5 bases). V lost 8 bases and J 1 base, leaving 21 bases between the germline ends. Germline assignment: CDR1 WNHNN and CDR2 SYGVQD (reference sequence). The CDR3 covers 17 residues. In DNA, the CDR3 is TGCGCCAGCCCGTCGTGTGGTTTTAGGGGTTCCTACAATGAGCAGTTCTTC. This codes for CASPSCGFRGSYNEQFF.

The rearrangement uses TRBV6-4 and TRBJ1-1, with TRBD1 as a possible D gene (5 bases). The CDR3 consists of 13 residues. Looked up from germline, CDR1 is MRHNA and CDR2 is SNTAGT. The germline V and J ends were trimmed by 5 bases and 8 bases, with 15 bases remaining between them. The CDR3 DNA sequence: TGTGCCAGCAGTTACGGGGGTCAGGCGGAAGCTTTCTTT. Translated: CASSYGGQAEAFF.

This chain links TRBV15 with TRBJ2-3; TRBD2 matches at 7 bases. There are 16 residues in the CDR3. J gave up 2 bases and V 5 bases, and 10 bases lay outside the gene matches. Looked up from germline, CDR1 is LNHNV and CDR2 is YYDKDF (reference sequence). This CDR3 reads CATSEGISGYTDTQYF. CDR3 DNA sequence: TGTGCCACCAGCGAGGGGATTAGCGGGTACACAGATACGCAGTATTTT.

V gene TRBV28 combines with J gene TRBJ2-2, with D tentatively TRBD2 (6 bases). Germline values: CDR1 MDHEN, CDR2 SYDVKM. The CDR3 length is 18 residues. Between the trimmed V and J ends, which lost 5 bases and 3 bases, there was a span of 22 bases. The CDR3 nucleotides are TGTGCCAGCAGTCTGGGGACTCGCCTAGGGCCTTACACCGGGGAGCTGTTTTTT. Residues: CASSLGTRLGPYTGELFF.

The chain links TRBV7-1 to TRBJ1-2; D perhaps matches TRBD1 (5 bases). TRBV7-1 is identified as an open reading frame with a role that is uncertain. The V gene lost 3 bases and the J gene lost 8 bases, with 16 bases spanning the gap. This CDR3 is built from 14 residues. The CDR3 reads CASSSSGAGLGYTF. CDR3 nucleotide sequence: TGTGCCAGCAGCTCCAGCGGGGCAGGGCTGGGCTACACCTTC.

The chain has TRBV28 and TRBJ2-4; TRBD1 aligns across 7 bases. The germline CDR1 and CDR2 sequences are MDHEN and SYDVKM. The J segment lost 0 bases and the V segment lost 3 bases, leaving 5 bases of the junction unmatched. The CDR3 is made up of 16 amino acids. CDR3 residues: CASSFGTDLAKNIQYF. CDR3 coding DNA: TGTGCCAGCAGTTTCGGGACAGACCTAGCCAAAAACATTCAGTACTTC. The full variable domain, with the rest looked up from reference TRBV28 and TRBJ2-4, is DVKVTQSSRYLVKRTGEKVFLECVQDMDHENMFWYRQDPGLGLRLIYFSYDVKMKEKGDIPEGYSVSREKKERFSLILESASTNQTSMYLCASSFGTDLAKNIQYFGAGTRLSVL.

The table lists this clone with a few counts. The V gene is TRBV15, the J gene TRBJ1-1; D uncertain. Per the germline V gene, CDR1 is LNHNV and CDR2 is YYDKDF (reference sequence). V was cut by 8 bases and J by 5 bases, with 18 bases left in between. This CDR3 spans 14 amino acids. CDR3 residues: CATAIESMGTEAFF. The DNA for the CDR3 is TGTGCCACCGCGATAGAATCAATGGGGACTGAAGCTTTCTTT.

The J gene is TRBJ1-1, the V gene TRBV5-1, with D maybe TRBD1 (5 bases). This CDR3 has 16 amino acids. V shed 4 bases and J shed 0 bases, with 16 bases lying between them. Germline V lookup: CDR1 SGHRS, CDR2 YFSETQ. The DNA for the CDR3 is TGCGCCAGCAGCCTGGAGAGGGGCATCATGAACACTGAAGCTTTCTTT. It specifies CASSLERGIMNTEAFF.

This rearrangement joins TRBV2 to TRBJ2-7; 13 bases are a match to TRBD2. CDR1 is SNHLY and CDR2 is FYNNEI in the germline V gene. This CDR3 contains 14 residues. V was clipped by 6 bases and J by 3 bases; unmatched bases: 2. In DNA, the CDR3 is TGTGCCAGCAGGGGACTAGCGGGAATCTACGAGCAGTACTTC. It is translated as CASRGLAGIYEQYF.

This rearrangement joins TRBV28 to TRBJ1-2; D is unclear. CDR3 length: 13 amino acids. Deletions cut 2 bases from V and 5 bases from J, with 9 bases between. Germline CDR1 is MDHEN and CDR2 is SYDVKM. The CDR3 DNA is TGTGCCAGCAGTTTACACCAGTTTTATGGCTACACCTTC. Residues: CASSLHQFYGYTF.

Judged by abundance, this clone is medium-sized. This chain uses TRBV5-1 with TRBJ2-1; D not certain. This CDR3 is 12 amino acids long. Looked up from germline, CDR1 is SGHRS and CDR2 is YFSETQ. Between the trimmed V and J ends, which lost 2 bases and 7 bases, there was a span of 7 bases. The CDR3 DNA sequence: TGCGCCAGCAGCTTATCCCAAAATGAGCAGTTCTTC. Its translation: CASSLSQNEQFF.

J is TRBJ2-5 and V is TRBV2, with 9 bases fitting TRBD1. V was pared by 2 bases and J by 5 bases, with 6 bases of the junction left unmatched. The CDR3 contains 15 residues. CDR1 is SNHLY and CDR2 is FYNNEI in the germline V gene. CDR3 coding DNA: TGTGCCAGCAGTGAATTCGGGACAGGGTATGAGACCCAGTACTTC. It encodes CASSEFGTGYETQYF.

The chain has TRBV6-5 and TRBJ1-1; tentative D call: TRBD1 (6 bases). The CDR3 totals 15 residues. Deletions cut 7 bases from V and 0 bases from J, with 15 bases between. CDR1 and CDR2 (germline): MNHEY, SVGAGI. The CDR3 loop reads CASISQGPMNTEAFF. The CDR3 DNA reads TGTGCCAGCATTTCACAGGGCCCGATGAACACTGAAGCTTTCTTT.

The chain links TRBV27 to TRBJ2-1; 8 nucleotides match TRBD2. J lost 6 bases, V lost 2 bases, and 9 bases had no gene match. Germline V lookup: CDR1 MNHEY, CDR2 SMNVEV (reference sequence). The CDR3 sequence is 16 residues long. Here the CDR3 reads CASSLMSREAGNEQFF. In nucleotides, the CDR3 is TGTGCCAGCAGTTTAATGTCGCGGGAGGCAGGCAATGAGCAGTTCTTC.

The chain couples TRBV18 to TRBJ2-1; a weak D match, TRBD2 (8 bases). This CDR3 contains 16 residues. V gave up 3 bases and J gave up 10 bases, with 22 bases separating them. Germline lookup yields CDR1 KGHSH and CDR2 LQKENI. CDR3 protein: CASSPHPGLGGGEQFF. CDR3 coding DNA: TGTGCCAGCTCACCCCACCCGGGACTAGGGGGCGGAGAGCAGTTCTTC.